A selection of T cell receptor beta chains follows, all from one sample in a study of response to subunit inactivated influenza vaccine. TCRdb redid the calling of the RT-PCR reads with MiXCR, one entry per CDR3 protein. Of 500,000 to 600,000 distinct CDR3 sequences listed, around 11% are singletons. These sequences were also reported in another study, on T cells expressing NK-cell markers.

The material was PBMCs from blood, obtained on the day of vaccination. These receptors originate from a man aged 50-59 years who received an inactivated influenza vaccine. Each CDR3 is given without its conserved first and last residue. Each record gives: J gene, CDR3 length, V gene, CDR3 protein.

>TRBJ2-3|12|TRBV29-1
SATGTGIADTQY
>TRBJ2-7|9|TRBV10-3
ATGASYEQY
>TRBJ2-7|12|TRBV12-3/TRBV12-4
ASSLLAGGFEQY
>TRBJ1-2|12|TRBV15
ATSRTGGNYGYT
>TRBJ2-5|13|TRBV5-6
ASSPPGQGGETQY
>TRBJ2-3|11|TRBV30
AWNRGIVDTQY
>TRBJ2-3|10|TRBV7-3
ASSHTPDTQY
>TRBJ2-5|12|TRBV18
ASSPPGPRGTQY
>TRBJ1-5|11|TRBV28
ASRPGQYQPQH
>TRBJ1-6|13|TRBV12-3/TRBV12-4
ASSLTQGLNSPLH
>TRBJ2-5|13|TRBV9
ASSPQVGNQETQY
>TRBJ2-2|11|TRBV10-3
ALTDGNTGELF
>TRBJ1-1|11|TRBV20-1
SARLGGNTEAF
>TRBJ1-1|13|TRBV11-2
ASSLARGWNTEAF
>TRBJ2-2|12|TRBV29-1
SVVEGALTGELF
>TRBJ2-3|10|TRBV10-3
AISSVTDTQY
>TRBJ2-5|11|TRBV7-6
ASSLAYQETQY
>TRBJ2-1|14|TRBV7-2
ASSFRSVAGGVEQF
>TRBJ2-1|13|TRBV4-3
ASSQSYRGSREQF
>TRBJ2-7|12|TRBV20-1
SARDSRGTYEQY
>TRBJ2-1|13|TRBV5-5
ASSLLRGGYNEQF
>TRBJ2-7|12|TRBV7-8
ASSLTEVSYEQY
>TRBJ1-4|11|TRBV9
ASSPRMNEKLF
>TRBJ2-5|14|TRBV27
ASSKWGHLDQETQY
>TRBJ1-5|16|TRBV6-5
ASSYSGRGLFSNQPQH
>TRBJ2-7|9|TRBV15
ATSREGVRY